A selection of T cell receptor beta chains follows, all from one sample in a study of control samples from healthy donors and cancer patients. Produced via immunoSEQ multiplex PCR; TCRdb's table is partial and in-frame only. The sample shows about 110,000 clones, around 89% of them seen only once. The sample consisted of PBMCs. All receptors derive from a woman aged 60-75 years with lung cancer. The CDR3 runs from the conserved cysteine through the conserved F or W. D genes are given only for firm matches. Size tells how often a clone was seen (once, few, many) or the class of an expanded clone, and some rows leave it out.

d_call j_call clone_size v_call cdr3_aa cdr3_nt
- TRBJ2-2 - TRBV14 CASSQVRRGTGELFF TGTGCCAGCAGCCAAGTTCGCCGGGGCACCGGGGAGCTGTTTTTT
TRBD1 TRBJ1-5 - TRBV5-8 CASRLTGAQQPQHF TGTGCCAGCAGATTAACAGGGGCTCAACAGCCCCAGCATTTT
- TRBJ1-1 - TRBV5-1 CASTPRVLAITEAFF TGCGCCAGCACCCCGAGGGTATTGGCGATCACTGAAGCTTTCTTT
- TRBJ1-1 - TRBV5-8 CASSLRWTTNTEAFF TGTGCCAGCAGCTTGCGGTGGACGACTAACACTGAAGCTTTCTTT
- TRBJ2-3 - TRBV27 CASSFRMGLTTDTQYF TGTGCCAGCAGTTTTAGGATGGGGTTGACCACAGATACGCAGTATTTT
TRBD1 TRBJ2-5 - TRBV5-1 CASSLPTDRGQETQYF TGCGCCAGCAGCCTACCTACTGACAGGGGGCAGGAGACCCAGTACTTC
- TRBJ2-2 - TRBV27 CASSFGGSWTGELFF TGTGCCAGCAGTTTTGGAGGGTCTTGGACCGGGGAGCTGTTTTTT
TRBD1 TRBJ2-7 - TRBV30 CAWGRDRGHPSLQF TGTGCCTGGGGGAGGGACAGGGGGCATCCCTCCTTGCAGTTC
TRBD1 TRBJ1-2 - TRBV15 CATSRCGAGGCYGYTF TGTGCCACCAGCAGATGCGGGGCAGGGGGCTGCTATGGCTACACCTTC
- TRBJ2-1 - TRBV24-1 CATSDPLFNEQFF TGTGCCACCAGTGATCCTCTTTTCAATGAGCAGTTCTTC
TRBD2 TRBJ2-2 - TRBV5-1 CASSLPAGGLATGELFF TGCGCCAGCAGCTTGCCGGCGGGGGGGCTCGCCACCGGGGAGCTGTTTTTT
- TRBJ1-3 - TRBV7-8 CASSLDRPRSGNTIYF TGTGCCAGCAGCTTAGATAGGCCTCGCTCTGGAAACACCATATATTTT
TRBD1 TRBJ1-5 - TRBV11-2 CASSRQGGQPQHF TGTGCCAGCAGCCGACAGGGTGGTCAGCCCCAGCATTTT
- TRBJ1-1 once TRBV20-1 CSASEAVGNTEAFF TGCAGTGCTAGTGAAGCCGTGGGAAACACTGAAGCTTTCTTT
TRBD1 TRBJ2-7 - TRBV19 CASSIGQGSYEQYF TGTGCCAGTAGTATAGGACAGGGCTCCTACGAGCAGTACTTC
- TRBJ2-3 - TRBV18 CASSPPRGGGHTDTQYF TGTGCCAGCTCACCACCGCGTGGCGGGGGCCACACAGATACGCAGTATTTT
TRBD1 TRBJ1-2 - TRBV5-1 CASTSGTDYGYTF TGCGCCAGCACCTCCGGGACAGACTATGGCTACACCTTC
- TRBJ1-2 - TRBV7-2 CASSLEGGVGYTF TGTGCCAGCAGCTTGGAGGGAGGGGTTGGCTACACCTTC
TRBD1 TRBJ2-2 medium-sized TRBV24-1 CATSPGGNTGELFF TGTGCCACCAGTCCAGGGGGGAACACCGGGGAGCTGTTTTTT
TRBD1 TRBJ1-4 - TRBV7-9 CASRPWDSSNEKLFF TGTGCCAGCAGACCTTGGGACAGTTCTAATGAAAAACTGTTTTTT
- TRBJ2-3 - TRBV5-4 CASSYPSSGGTDTQYF TGTGCCAGCAGCTACCCGAGCAGTGGGGGCACAGATACGCAGTATTTT
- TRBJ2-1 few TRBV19 CASSKRSPNGFSYNEQFF TGTGCCAGTAGTAAGCGTTCCCCCAATGGGTTCTCCTACAATGAGCAGTTCTTC
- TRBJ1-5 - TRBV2 CASTSLRNQPQHF TGTGCCAGCACGTCCTTGCGGAATCAGCCCCAGCATTTT
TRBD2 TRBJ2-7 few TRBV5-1 CASSLSTSGSSYEQYF TGCGCCAGCAGCTTGTCAACTAGCGGGAGTTCCTACGAGCAGTACTTC
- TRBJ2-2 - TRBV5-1 CASSLRAGADTGELFF TGCGCCAGCAGCTTGCGGGCAGGGGCCGACACCGGGGAGCTGTTTTTT
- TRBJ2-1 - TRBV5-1 CASSLEASATYNEQFF TGCGCCAGCAGCTTGGAGGCTAGCGCTACCTACAATGAGCAGTTCTTC
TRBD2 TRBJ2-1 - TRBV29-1 CSVGGLAGGNEQFF TGCAGCGTTGGTGGACTAGCGGGAGGGAATGAGCAGTTCTTC
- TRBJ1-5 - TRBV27 CASAMEGFGGNQPQHF TGTGCCAGCGCAATGGAGGGGTTTGGGGGCAATCAGCCCCAGCATTTT
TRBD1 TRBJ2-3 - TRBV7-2 CASSLGQGARQGTQYF TGTGCCAGCAGCTTGGGACAGGGGGCTCGGCAAGGTACGCAGTATTTT
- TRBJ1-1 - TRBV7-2 CASSPQGLRNTEAFF TGTGCCAGCAGCCCCCAGGGCCTCCGGAACACTGAAGCTTTCTTT
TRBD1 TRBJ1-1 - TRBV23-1 CASSPPDRGRCDTEAFF TGCGCCAGCAGTCCACCCGACAGGGGGAGGTGTGACACTGAAGCTTTCTTT
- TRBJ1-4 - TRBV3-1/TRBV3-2 CASSQGRSNLEKLFF TGTGCCAGCAGCCAAGGCCGCTCGAACTTGGAAAAACTGTTTTTT
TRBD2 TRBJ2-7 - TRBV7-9 CASSPGLAGGEEQYF TGTGCCAGCAGCCCCGGACTAGCGGGAGGTGAGGAGCAGTACTTC
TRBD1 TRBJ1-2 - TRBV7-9 CASNPQGAGGYTF TGTGCCAGCAACCCACAGGGGGCAGGAGGCTACACCTTC
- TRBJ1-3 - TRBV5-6 CASSPSSGNTIYF TGTGCCAGCAGCCCGAGCTCTGGAAACACCATATATTTT
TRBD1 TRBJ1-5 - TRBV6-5 CASAAGQGDQPQHF TGTGCCAGCGCGGCGGGACAGGGGGATCAGCCCCAGCATTTT
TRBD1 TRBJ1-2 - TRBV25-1 CASSRQGSTRYTF TGTGCCAGCAGTCGACAGGGGTCAACCCGCTACACCTTC
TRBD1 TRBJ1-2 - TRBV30 CAWGQGGYGYTF TGTGCCTGGGGACAGGGGGGCTATGGCTACACCTTC